The clone carrying this T cell receptor (beta chain) has a count of ten or more. Its antigen remains unidentified. This sample was included in a study of CD8 T cells in ankylosing spondylitis. The study's findings and limits: A TCR beta motif made of eight highly homologous variants seemed typical of ankylosing spondylitis blood.

The CDR3 is made up of 16 amino acids. The junction had 8 bases not matched to a gene; V was cut back by 0 bases and J by 5 bases. Per the germline V gene, CDR1 is LGHNA and CDR2 is YNFKEQ. TCRdb reprocessed the 5' RACE reads via MiXCR and lists one record per CDR3 protein. The table lists approximately 130,000 distinct CDR3 sequences, over 7% of them singletons. This receptor was taken from a male donor with ankylosing spondylitis or in good health (not recorded which). The rearrangement joins TRBV4-2 to TRBJ2-7, with TRBD2 matching 9 bases. The specimen sequenced was blood, either unsorted or a sorted T cell fraction (not recorded which). Here the CDR3 reads CASSQDPGLAYNEQYF. DNA for the CDR3: TGTGCCAGCAGCCAAGATCCAGGACTAGCGTATAACGAGCAGTACTTC.